This T cell receptor (beta chain) emerged from a study of blood T cell repertoires in COVID-19. Study details: COVID-19 samples, acute and convalescent, were from the United States, Italy and Spain. PBMCs, B-cell-depleted T cells, or T cells were the source of the cDNA or gDNA that made up the material.

Per the authors' pipeline: Amplification with reference gene primers provided the estimates of nucleated cell counts. Assay used: immunoSEQ multiplex PCR; TCRdb lists only in-frame clones, some missing. V and J calls and clone size are those listed in that table; D and trimming were worked out from the DNA. Of approximately 250,000 clones listed, around four fifths are singletons. V shed 4 bases and J shed 7 bases, with 16 bases lying between them. CDR1 and CDR2 from the germline V gene are SGHTA and FQGNSA. CDR3 size: 15 residues. V is TRBV7-2 and J is TRBJ1-4; D possibly corresponds to TRBD1 (5 bases). The sequence was obtained from a woman aged 60-75 years with active or convalescent COVID-19. The specimen was peripheral blood. CDR3 nucleotide sequence: TGTGCCAGCAGCTACGTGGCAGGGAATGGTGAAAAACTGTTTTTT. This translates into CASSYVAGNGEKLFF.